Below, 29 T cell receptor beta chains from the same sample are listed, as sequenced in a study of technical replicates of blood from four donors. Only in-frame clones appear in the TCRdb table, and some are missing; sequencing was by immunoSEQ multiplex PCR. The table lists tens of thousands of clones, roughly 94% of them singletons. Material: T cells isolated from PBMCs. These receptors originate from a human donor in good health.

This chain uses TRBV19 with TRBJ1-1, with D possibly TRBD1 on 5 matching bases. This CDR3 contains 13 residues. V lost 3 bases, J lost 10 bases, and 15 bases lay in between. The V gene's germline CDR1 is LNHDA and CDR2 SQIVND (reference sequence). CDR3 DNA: TGTGCCAGTAGTATCCGGGACTCCCGAGTAGCTTTCTTT. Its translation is CASSIRDSRVAFF.

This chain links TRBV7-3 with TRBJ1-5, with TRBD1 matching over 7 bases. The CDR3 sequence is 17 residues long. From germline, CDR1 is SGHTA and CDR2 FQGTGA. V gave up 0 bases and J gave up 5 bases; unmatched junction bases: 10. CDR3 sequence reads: CASSLTLMRQGDQPQHF. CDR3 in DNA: TGTGCCAGCAGCTTAACGTTAATGAGGCAGGGGGATCAGCCCCAGCATTTT.

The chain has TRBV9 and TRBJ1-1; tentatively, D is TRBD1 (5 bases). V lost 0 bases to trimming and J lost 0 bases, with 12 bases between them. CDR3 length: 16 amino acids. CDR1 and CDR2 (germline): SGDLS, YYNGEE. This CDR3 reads CASSVGGRGMNTEAFF. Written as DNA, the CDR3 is TGTGCCAGCAGCGTAGGGGGTAGGGGTATGAACACTGAAGCTTTCTTT. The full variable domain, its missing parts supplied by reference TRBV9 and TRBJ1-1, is DSGVTQTPKHLITATGQRVTLRCSPRSGDLSVYWYQQSLDQGLQFLIQYYNGEERAKGNILERFSAQQFPDLHSELNLSSLELGDSALYFCASSVGGRGMNTEAFFGQGTRLTVV.

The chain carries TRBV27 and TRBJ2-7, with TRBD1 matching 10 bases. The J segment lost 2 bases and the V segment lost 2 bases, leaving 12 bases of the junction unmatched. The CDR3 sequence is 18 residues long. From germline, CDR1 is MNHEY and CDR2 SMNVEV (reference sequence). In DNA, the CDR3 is TGTGCCAGCAGTTTACCCAGCTTGTCCGGGACAGGGGCCTACGAGCAGTACTTC. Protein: CASSLPSLSGTGAYEQYF.

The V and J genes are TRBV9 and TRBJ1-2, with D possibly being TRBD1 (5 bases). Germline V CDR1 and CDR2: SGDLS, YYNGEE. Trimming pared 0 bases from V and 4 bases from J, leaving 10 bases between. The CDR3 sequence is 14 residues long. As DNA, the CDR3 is TGTGCCAGCAGCGTAGACGGACACCCCTATGGCTACACCTTC. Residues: CASSVDGHPYGYTF. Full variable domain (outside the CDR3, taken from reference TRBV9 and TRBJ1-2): DSGVTQTPKHLITATGQRVTLRCSPRSGDLSVYWYQQSLDQGLQFLIQYYNGEERAKGNILERFSAQQFPDLHSELNLSSLELGDSALYFCASSVDGHPYGYTFGSGTRLTVV.

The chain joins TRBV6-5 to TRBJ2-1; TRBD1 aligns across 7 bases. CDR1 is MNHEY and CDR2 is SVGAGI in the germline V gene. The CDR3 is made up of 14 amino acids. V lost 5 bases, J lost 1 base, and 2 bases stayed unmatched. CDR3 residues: CASSQTGSYNEQFF. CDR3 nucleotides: TGTGCCAGCAGTCAGACAGGGTCCTACAATGAGCAGTTCTTC.

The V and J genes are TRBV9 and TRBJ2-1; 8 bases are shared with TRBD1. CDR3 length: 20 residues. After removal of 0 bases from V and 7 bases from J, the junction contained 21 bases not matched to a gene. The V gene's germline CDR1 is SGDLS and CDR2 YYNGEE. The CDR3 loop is CASSVEARTGWGLSGNEQFF. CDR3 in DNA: TGTGCCAGCAGCGTAGAGGCCCGGACAGGGTGGGGATTATCCGGTAATGAGCAGTTCTTC.

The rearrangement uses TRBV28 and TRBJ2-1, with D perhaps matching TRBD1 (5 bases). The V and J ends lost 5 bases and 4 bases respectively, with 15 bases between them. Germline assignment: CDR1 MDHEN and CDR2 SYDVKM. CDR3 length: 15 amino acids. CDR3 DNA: TGTGCCAGCAGTAACAGGAATCTCGTATACAATGAGCAGTTCTTC. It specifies CASSNRNLVYNEQFF. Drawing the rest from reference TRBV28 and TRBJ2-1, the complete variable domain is DVKVTQSSRYLVKRTGEKVFLECVQDMDHENMFWYRQDPGLGLRLIYFSYDVKMKEKGDIPEGYSVSREKKERFSLILESASTNQTSMYLCASSNRNLVYNEQFFGPGTRLTVL.

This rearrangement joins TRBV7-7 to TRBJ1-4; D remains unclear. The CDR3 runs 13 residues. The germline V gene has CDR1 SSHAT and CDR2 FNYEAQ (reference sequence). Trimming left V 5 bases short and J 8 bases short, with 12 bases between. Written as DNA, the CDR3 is TGTGCCAGCAGCCACGATACGGGAGAAAAACTGTTTTTT. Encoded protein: CASSHDTGEKLFF.

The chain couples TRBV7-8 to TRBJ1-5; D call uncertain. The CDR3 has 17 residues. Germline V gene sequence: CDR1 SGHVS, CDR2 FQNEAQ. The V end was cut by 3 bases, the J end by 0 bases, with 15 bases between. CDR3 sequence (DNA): TGTGCCAGCAGCTTTCTGGGAGTACCTTATAGCAATCAGCCCCAGCATTTT. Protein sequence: CASSFLGVPYSNQPQHF. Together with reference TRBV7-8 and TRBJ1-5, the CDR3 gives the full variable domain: GAGVSQSPRYKVAKRGQDVALRCDPISGHVSLFWYQQALGQGPEFLTYFQNEAQLDKSGLPSDRFFAERPEGSVSTLKIQRTQQEDSAVYLCASSFLGVPYSNQPQHFGDGTRLSIL.

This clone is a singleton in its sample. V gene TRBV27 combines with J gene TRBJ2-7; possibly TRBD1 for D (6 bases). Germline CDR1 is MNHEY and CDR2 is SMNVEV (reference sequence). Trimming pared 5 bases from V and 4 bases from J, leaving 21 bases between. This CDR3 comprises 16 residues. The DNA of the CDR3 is TGTGCCAGCAGTCCGAGGGGGACGGGGTTGCAGTACGAGCAGTACTTC. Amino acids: CASSPRGTGLQYEQYF.

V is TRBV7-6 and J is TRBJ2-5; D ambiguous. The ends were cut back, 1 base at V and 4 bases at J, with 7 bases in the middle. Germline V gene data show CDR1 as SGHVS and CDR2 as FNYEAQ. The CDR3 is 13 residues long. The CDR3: CASSLDLVETQYF. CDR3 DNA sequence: TGTGCCAGCAGCTTAGATCTCGTAGAGACCCAGTACTTC.

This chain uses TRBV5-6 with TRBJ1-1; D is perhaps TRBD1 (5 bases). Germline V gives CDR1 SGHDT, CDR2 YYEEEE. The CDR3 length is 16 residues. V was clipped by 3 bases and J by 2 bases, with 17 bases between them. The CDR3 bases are TGTGCCAGCAGCTCGAATATGGCAGGGATAAACACTGAAGCTTTCTTT. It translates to CASSSNMAGINTEAFF.

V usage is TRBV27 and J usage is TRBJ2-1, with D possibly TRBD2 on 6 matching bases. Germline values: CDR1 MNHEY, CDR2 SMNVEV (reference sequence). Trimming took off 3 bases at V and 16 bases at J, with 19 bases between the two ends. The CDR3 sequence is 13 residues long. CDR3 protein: CASSFIGRGLVFF. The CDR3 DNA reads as TGTGCCAGCAGTTTTATAGGACGGGGGTTGGTATTCTTC.

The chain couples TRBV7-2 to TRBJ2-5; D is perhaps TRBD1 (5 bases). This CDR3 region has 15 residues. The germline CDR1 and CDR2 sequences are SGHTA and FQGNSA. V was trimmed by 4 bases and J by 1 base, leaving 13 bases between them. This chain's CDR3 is CASSSQGRLQETQYF. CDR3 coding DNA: TGTGCCAGCAGCTCCCAGGGCCGGCTCCAAGAGACCCAGTACTTC.

The CDR3, as DNA: TGCGCCAGCCAACGGGACAGTCCCTACAATGAGCAGTTCTTC. Protein sequence: CASQRDSPYNEQFF. The chain links TRBV5-1 to TRBJ2-1; TRBD1 matches 7 bases. J gave up 2 bases and V 7 bases, and 6 bases lay outside the gene matches. The CDR3 extends over 14 amino acids. CDR1 is SGHRS, CDR2 YFSETQ, per germline.

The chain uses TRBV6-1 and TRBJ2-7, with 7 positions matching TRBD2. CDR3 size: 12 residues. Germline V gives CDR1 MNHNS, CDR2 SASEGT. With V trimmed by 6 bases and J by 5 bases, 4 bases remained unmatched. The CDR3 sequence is CASRGLKHEQYF. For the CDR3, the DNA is TGTGCCAGCAGGGGACTAAAACACGAGCAGTACTTC.

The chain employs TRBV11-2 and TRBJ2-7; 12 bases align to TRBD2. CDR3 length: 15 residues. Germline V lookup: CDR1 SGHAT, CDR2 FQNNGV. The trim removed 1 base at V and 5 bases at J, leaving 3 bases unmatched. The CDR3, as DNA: TGTGCCAGCAGCTTAGCACTAGCGGGAGGTAACGAGCAGTACTTC. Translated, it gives CASSLALAGGNEQYF.

The DNA of the CDR3 is TGTGCCAGTAGTCAGTTCTTCTCTGGGGCCAACGTCCTGACTTTC. Its protein product is CASSQFFSGANVLTF. The chain employs TRBV19 and TRBJ2-6; D is ambiguous. V lost 5 bases and J 0 bases, leaving 8 bases between the germline ends. This CDR3 has 15 amino acids. CDR1 is LNHDA and CDR2 is SQIVND in the germline V gene (reference sequence). Supplemented by reference TRBV19 and TRBJ2-6, the full variable domain reads DGGITQSPKYLFRKEGQNVTLSCEQNLNHDAMYWYRQDPGQGLRLIYYSQIVNDFQKGDIAEGYSVSREKKESFPLTVTSAQKNPTAFYLCASSQFFSGANVLTFGAGSRLTVL.

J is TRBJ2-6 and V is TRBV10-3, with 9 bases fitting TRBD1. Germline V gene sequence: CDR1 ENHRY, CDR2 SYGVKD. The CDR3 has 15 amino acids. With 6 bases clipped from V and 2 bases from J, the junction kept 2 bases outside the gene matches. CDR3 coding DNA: TGTGCCATCAGGAGACAGGGGGCTGGGGCCAACGTCCTGACTTTC. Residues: CAIRRQGAGANVLTF.

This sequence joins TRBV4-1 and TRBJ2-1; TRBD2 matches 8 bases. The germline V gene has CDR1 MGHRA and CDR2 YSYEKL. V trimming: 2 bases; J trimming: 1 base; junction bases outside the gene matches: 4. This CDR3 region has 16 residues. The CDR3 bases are TGCGCCAGCAGCCAACAAGCGGGAGAATCCTACAATGAGCAGTTCTTC. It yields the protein CASSQQAGESYNEQFF.

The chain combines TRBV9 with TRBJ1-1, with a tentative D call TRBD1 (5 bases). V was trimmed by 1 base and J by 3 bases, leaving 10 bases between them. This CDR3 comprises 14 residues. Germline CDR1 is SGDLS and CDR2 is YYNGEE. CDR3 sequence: CASSVRQMDTEAFF. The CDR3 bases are TGTGCCAGCAGCGTAAGACAGATGGACACTGAAGCTTTCTTT.

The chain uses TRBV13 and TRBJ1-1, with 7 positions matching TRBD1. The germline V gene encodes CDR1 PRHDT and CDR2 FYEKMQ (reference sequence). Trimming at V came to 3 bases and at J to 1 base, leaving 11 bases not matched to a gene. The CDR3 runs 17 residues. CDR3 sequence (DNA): TGTGCCAGCAGCTTTATAAGTCAGGGGGTGAAGAACACTGAAGCTTTCTTT. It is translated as CASSFISQGVKNTEAFF.

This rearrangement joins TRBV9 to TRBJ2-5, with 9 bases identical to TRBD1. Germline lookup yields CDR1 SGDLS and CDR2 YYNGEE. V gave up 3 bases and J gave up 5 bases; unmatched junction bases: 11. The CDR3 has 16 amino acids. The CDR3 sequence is CASSAYGQGHQETQYF. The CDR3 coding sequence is TGTGCCAGCAGCGCCTACGGACAGGGGCATCAGGAGACCCAGTACTTC.

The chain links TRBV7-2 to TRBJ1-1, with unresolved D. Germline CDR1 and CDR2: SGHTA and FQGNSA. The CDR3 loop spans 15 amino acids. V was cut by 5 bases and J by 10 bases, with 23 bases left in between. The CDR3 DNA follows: TGTGCCAGCAGCCTCCTGGCCAGAGCGTGGTTCGGAGCTTTCTTT. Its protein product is CASSLLARAWFGAFF.

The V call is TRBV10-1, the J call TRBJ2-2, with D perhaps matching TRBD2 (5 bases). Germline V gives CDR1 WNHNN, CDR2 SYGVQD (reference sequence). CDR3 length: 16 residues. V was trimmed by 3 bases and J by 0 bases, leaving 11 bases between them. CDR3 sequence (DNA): TGCGCCAGCAGTGAAAGGACTTTAACGAACACCGGGGAGCTGTTTTTT. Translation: CASSERTLTNTGELFF.

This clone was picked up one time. The CDR3 DNA reads TGTGCCAGCAGCTTAGACAGAATGAACACTGAAGCTTTCTTT. As protein: CASSLDRMNTEAFF. The chain recombines TRBV7-2 with TRBJ1-1; D remains unclear. Germline V gene sequence: CDR1 SGHTA, CDR2 FQGNSA. The V and J ends lost 1 base and 0 bases respectively, with 6 bases between them. The CDR3 extends over 14 amino acids.

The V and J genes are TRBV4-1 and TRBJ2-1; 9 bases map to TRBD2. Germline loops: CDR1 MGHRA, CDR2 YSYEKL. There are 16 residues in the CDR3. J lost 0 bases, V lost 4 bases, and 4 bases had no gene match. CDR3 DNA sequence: TGCGCCAGCAGCCTAGCGGGAGCCATCTCCTACAATGAGCAGTTCTTC. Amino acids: CASSLAGAISYNEQFF.

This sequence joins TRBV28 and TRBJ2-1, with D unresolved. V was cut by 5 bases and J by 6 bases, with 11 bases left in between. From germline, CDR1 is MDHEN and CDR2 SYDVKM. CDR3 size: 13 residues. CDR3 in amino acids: CASSPPLLNEQFF. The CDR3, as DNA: TGTGCCAGCAGTCCCCCCCTTCTCAATGAGCAGTTCTTC.